The sequence of this T cell receptor beta chain was determined in a study of T cell responses to AZD1222 COVID-19 vaccine. Using immunoSEQ multiplex PCR, the repertoire was profiled, and TCRdb retains in-frame clones only, with some absent. This repertoire shows roughly 120,000 clones, over 75% found once; its top ten account for more than 3%. The CDR3 consists of 16 residues. Between the trimmed V and J ends, which lost 4 bases and 1 base, there was a span of 17 bases. The germline CDR1 and CDR2 sequences are SGHNT and YYREEE (reference sequence). The receptor comes from an adult in good health. J is TRBJ1-1 and V is TRBV5-4; a possible D gene is TRBD1 (6 bases). This specimen was peripheral blood, taken on day 0 of AZD1222 vaccination. In nucleotides, the CDR3 is TGTGCCAGCAGCATAAAACGGTGGACAGAGAACACTGAAGCTTTCTTT. Translating gives CASSIKRWTENTEAFF.